The 11 T cell receptor beta chains below all came from one sample that was sequenced in a study of long-term antiretroviral therapy in people with HIV. They ran version v3.0 of the immunoSEQ assay at survey level. The table came from immunoSEQ multiplex PCR; TCRdb's copy has only in-frame clones and leaves some out. Here the sample spans about 40,000 clones, approximately 89% being singletons. The source was unsorted PBMCs, collected 3.1 years after starting antiretroviral therapy. These receptors were collected from a woman between 45 and 65 years old with HIV.

The CDR3 sequence is CASSRDRNTGELFF. The CDR3 DNA follows: TGTGCCAGCAGCCGTGACAGAAACACCGGGGAGCTGTTTTTT. The J gene is TRBJ2-2, the V gene TRBV5-4; TRBD1 is a possible D gene (5 bases). Between the trimmed V and J ends, which lost 4 bases and 2 bases, there was a span of 9 bases. Germline assignment: CDR1 SGHNT and CDR2 YYREEE (reference sequence). CDR3 length: 14 residues. Using reference TRBV5-4 and TRBJ2-2 for the parts outside the CDR3, the full variable domain is ETGVTQSPTHLIKTRGQQVTLRCSSQSGHNTVSWYQQALGQGPQFIFQYYREEENGRGNFPPRFSGLQFPNYSSELNVNALELDDSALYLCASSRDRNTGELFFGEGSRLTVL.

The chain links TRBV10-1 to TRBJ2-1; D may be TRBD1 (5 bases). This CDR3 comprises 14 residues. V was clipped by 0 bases and J by 6 bases, with 9 bases between them. CDR1 is WNHNN, CDR2 SYGVQD, per germline (reference sequence). This CDR3 is CASSESLGVNEQFF. As DNA, the CDR3 is TGCGCCAGCAGTGAGTCTTTAGGGGTCAATGAGCAGTTCTTC.

This clone appeared a few times. The chain couples TRBV18 to TRBJ1-5; D gene unclear. Germline CDR1 reads KGHSH; CDR2 reads LQKENI. The CDR3 loop spans 13 amino acids. V was clipped by 6 bases and J by 8 bases, with 14 bases between them. CDR3 coding DNA: TGTGCCAGCTCGCCGGACGGGAATGAGCCCCAGCATTTT. The encoded protein is CASSPDGNEPQHF.

J is TRBJ2-3 and V is TRBV2; a weak D match, TRBD2 (7 bases). The CDR3 totals 17 residues. Trimming stripped 7 bases from V and 4 bases from J, with 24 bases between. CDR1 is SNHLY, CDR2 FYNNEI, per germline. Here the CDR3 DNA reads TGTGCCAGCATTCCCGGGACACAAGGGGGGGGAGCAGATACGCAGTATTTT. This encodes CASIPGTQGGGADTQYF.

V is TRBV9 and J is TRBJ2-2; 11 nucleotides agree with TRBD2. V lost 0 bases to trimming and J lost 2 bases; unmatched junction nucleotides: 9. Looked up from germline, CDR1 is SGDLS and CDR2 is YYNGEE. The CDR3 runs 19 residues. The CDR3 reads CASSVEVVTSGVNTGELFF. The CDR3 region has the DNA TGTGCCAGCAGCGTAGAGGTAGTGACTAGCGGGGTAAACACCGGGGAGCTGTTTTTT.

V usage is TRBV4-3 and J usage is TRBJ2-5; weak D call: TRBD1 (6 bases). The germline V gene has CDR1 LGHNA and CDR2 YSLEER. The CDR3 loop spans 15 amino acids. V dropped 1 base and J dropped 3 bases, with 12 bases sitting between them. CDR3 in amino acids: CASSQVWGREETQYF. CDR3 in DNA: TGCGCCAGCAGCCAAGTATGGGGGCGGGAAGAGACCCAGTACTTC.

The rearrangement links TRBV5-1 to TRBJ2-3; no reliable D call. CDR3 size: 13 residues. Germline CDR1 is SGHRS and CDR2 is YFSETQ. Deletions cut 1 base from V and 4 bases from J, with 7 bases between. The CDR3 coding sequence is TGCGCCAGCAGCTTGTTCGGACCAGATACGCAGTATTTT. Protein product: CASSLFGPDTQYF.

The chain joins TRBV9 to TRBJ2-7; either TRBD1 or TRBD2 may supply D (7 bases each). CDR3 length: 13 amino acids. Germline CDR1 reads SGDLS; CDR2 reads YYNGEE. V lost 4 bases, J lost 6 bases, and 14 bases lay in between. Written as DNA, the CDR3 is TGTGCCAGCAGCCCAGGGGGGGGTCCCGAGCAGTACTTC. It yields the protein CASSPGGGPEQYF. Using reference TRBV9 and TRBJ2-7 for the parts outside the CDR3, the full variable domain is DSGVTQTPKHLITATGQRVTLRCSPRSGDLSVYWYQQSLDQGLQFLIQYYNGEERAKGNILERFSAQQFPDLHSELNLSSLELGDSALYFCASSPGGGPEQYFGPGTRLTVT.

This chain links TRBV7-3 with TRBJ2-2, with 8 bases matching TRBD2. The germline V gene encodes CDR1 SGHTA and CDR2 FQGTGA. Unmatched junction bases numbered 15, after V lost 5 bases and J lost 7 bases. CDR3 length: 17 amino acids. CDR3 bases: TGTGCCAGCAGCGATCAACCAGCGGGGGTCCCGGGCGGGGAGCTGTTTTTT. It yields the protein CASSDQPAGVPGGELFF.

The rearrangement uses TRBV6-5 and TRBJ2-2; no definite D call. The CDR3 has 13 amino acids. Trimming pared 0 bases from V and 1 base from J, leaving 0 bases between. Germline V gene data show CDR1 as MNHEY and CDR2 as SVGAGI. CDR3 loop: CASSYSNTGELFF. CDR3 bases: TGTGCCAGCAGTTACTCGAACACCGGGGAGCTGTTTTTT.

V and J are TRBV7-9 and TRBJ2-2, with 7 bases identical to TRBD1. J gave up 7 bases and V 0 bases, and 5 bases lay outside the gene matches. Germline V lookup: CDR1 SEHNR, CDR2 FQNEAQ (reference sequence). The CDR3 covers 15 residues. Written as DNA, the CDR3 is TGTGCCAGCAGCTTAGCGCGCAGGGGGAACGGGGAGCTGTTTTTT. Translating it yields CASSLARRGNGELFF. The variable domain in full, with the rest retrieved from reference TRBV7-9 and TRBJ2-2, is DTGVSQNPRHKITKRGQNVTFRCDPISEHNRLYWYRQTLGQGPEFLTYFQNEAQLEKSRLLSDRFSAERPKGSFSTLEIQRTEQGDSAMYLCASSLARRGNGELFFGEGSRLTVL.